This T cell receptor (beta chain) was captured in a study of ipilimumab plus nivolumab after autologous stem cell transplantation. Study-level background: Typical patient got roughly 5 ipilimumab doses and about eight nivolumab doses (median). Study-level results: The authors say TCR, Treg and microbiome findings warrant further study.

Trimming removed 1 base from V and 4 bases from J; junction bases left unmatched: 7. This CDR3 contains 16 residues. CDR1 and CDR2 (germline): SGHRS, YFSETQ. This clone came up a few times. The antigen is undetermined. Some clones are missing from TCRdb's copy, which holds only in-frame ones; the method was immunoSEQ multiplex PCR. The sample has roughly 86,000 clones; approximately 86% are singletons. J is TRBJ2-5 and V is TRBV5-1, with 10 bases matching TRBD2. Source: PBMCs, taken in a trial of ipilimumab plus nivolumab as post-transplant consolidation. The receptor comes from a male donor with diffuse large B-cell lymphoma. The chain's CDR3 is CASSLPSGGPLETQYF. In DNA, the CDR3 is TGCGCCAGCAGCTTGCCTAGCGGGGGACCTCTAGAGACCCAGTACTTC.